This TCR beta chain was documented in a study of post-analysis software for immune sequencing data. A note on this clonotype: Antigen: not known.

Study results and limitations: Controls showed lower frequencies than patients for roughly 5 TRBV segments, and TRBV5-6, TRBV5-1 and TRBV20-1 were among these.

Germline V gives CDR1 SNHLY, CDR2 FYNNEI. This CDR3 is built from 13 residues. The TCR beta cDNA libraries contained unique molecular identifiers. Each sample of about 1 to 10 million input T cells yielded 500,000 or so cDNA molecules, so each molecule approximated one T cell. MiXCR, run by TCRdb on the PCR reads, gives a single entry per CDR3 protein. This sample has 650,000 to 850,000 distinct CDR3 sequences, with 53% found just once. Sequenced input: blood. This receptor was taken from a girl between 10 and 17 years old with multiple sclerosis. The V and J genes are TRBV2 and TRBJ2-4, with 7 nucleotides matching TRBD1. The J call may be incorrect, as the DNA end agrees better with TRBJ2-5. In DNA, the CDR3 is TGTGCCAGTTCGACAGGGCCTACGTCGACCCAGTACTTC. It encodes CASSTGPTSTQYF.